Listed below are T cell receptor beta chains from one sample, sequenced in a study of T cells after yellow fever vaccination. TCRdb fed the 5' RACE reads into MiXCR, producing one record per CDR3 protein. The table has 200,000 to 250,000 distinct CDR3 sequences, 6.5% to 8.5% seen once. Sequencing was performed on CD4+ T cells sorted from PBMCs, taken 15 days after the yellow fever booster vaccination. All receptors come from a man aged 30 to 39 who received the YFV17D yellow fever vaccine. The CDR3 runs from the conserved cysteine through the conserved F or W. A D gene is named only where the DNA matches it firmly. Clone sizes are given selectively: once, few, many, or a class where the clone is expanded.

v_gene	len	d_gene	abundance	j_gene	CDR3aa	CDR3nt
TRBV5-8	13	NA	many	TRBJ2-7	CASSSRGTDEQYF	TGTGCCAGCAGCTCCCGGGGGACGGACGAGCAGTACTTC
TRBV29-1	14	NA	NA	TRBJ2-7	CSAQSGASSYEQYF	TGCAGCGCGCAATCGGGGGCGTCCTCCTACGAGCAGTACTTC
TRBV5-6	12	NA	many	TRBJ2-1	CASSLRGYEQFF	TGTGCCAGCAGCTTGAGGGGCTATGAGCAGTTCTTC
TRBV3-1	17	NA	NA	TRBJ2-3	CASSLAGNPDSTDTQYF	TGTGCCAGCAGCCTTGCGGGCAACCCTGATAGCACAGATACGCAGTATTTT
TRBV5-1	14	TRBD1	few	TRBJ2-4	CASSWGTGGEIQYF	TGCGCCAGCAGCTGGGGGACAGGAGGAGAAATTCAGTACTTC
TRBV3-1	15	TRBD2	many	TRBJ2-2	CASSPSGRPTGELFF	TGTGCCAGCAGCCCCAGCGGGAGACCCACCGGGGAGCTGTTTTTT
TRBV7-7	13	NA	few	TRBJ2-3	CASSFGSSDTQYF	TGTGCTAGCAGCTTTGGCAGTTCGGATACGCAGTATTTT
TRBV20-1	18	TRBD1	few	TRBJ2-5	CSADYPPGQGALQETQYF	TGCAGTGCTGACTACCCCCCCGGACAGGGGGCTTTACAAGAGACCCAGTACTTC
TRBV7-2	15	NA	many	TRBJ1-6	CASSPSGGGNSPLHF	TGTGCCAGCAGCCCGAGCGGGGGTGGAAATTCACCCCTCCACTTT
TRBV5-4	14	NA	few	TRBJ2-2	CASSLAGAGGELFF	TGTGCCAGCAGCTTGGCGGGAGCAGGCGGGGAGCTGTTTTTT
TRBV19	15	NA	NA	TRBJ2-2	CASTIGLGSTGELFF	TGTGCCAGTACCATTGGGCTGGGATCCACCGGGGAGCTGTTTTTT
TRBV5-6	16	TRBD1	NA	TRBJ1-2	CASSTIRDRGLDGYTF	TGTGCCAGCAGCACAATACGGGACAGGGGATTAGATGGCTACACCTTC
TRBV20-1	15	TRBD2	few	TRBJ2-3	CSARASGRAGDTQYF	TGCAGTGCTAGGGCTAGCGGGAGGGCGGGAGATACGCAGTATTTT
TRBV20-1	13	NA	many	TRBJ1-5	CSARGGGDQPQHF	TGCAGTGCTAGGGGGGGAGGCGATCAGCCCCAGCATTTT
TRBV18	13	NA	NA	TRBJ1-2	CASLSEGSYGYTF	TGTGCCAGCCTAAGCGAGGGCTCGTATGGCTACACCTTC
TRBV18	13	NA	NA	TRBJ1-1	CASSLQKNTEAFF	TGTGCCAGCTCACTCCAAAAGAACACTGAAGCTTTCTTT
TRBV24-1	15	TRBD1	NA	TRBJ2-4	CATSDSRQGGNIQYF	TGTGCCACCAGTGATTCACGACAGGGGGGGAACATTCAGTACTTC
TRBV7-8	16	NA	NA	TRBJ1-3	CASSSRVGWRGNTIYF	TGTGCCAGCAGCTCGAGGGTGGGGTGGAGAGGAAACACCATATATTTT
TRBV29-1	13	NA	NA	TRBJ2-2	CSVGSANTGELFF	TGCAGCGTTGGTTCCGCGAACACCGGGGAGCTGTTTTTT
TRBV19	13	NA	few	TRBJ2-4	CASTNLTKNIQYF	TGTGCCAGTACTAACCTCACCAAAAACATTCAGTACTTC
TRBV3-1	17	NA	few	TRBJ2-1	CASSQESNAGLYNEQFF	TGTGCCAGCAGCCAAGAAAGTAATGCAGGGCTCTACAATGAGCAGTTCTTC
TRBV28	14	NA	many	TRBJ2-6	CASSLGGRVYVLTF	TGTGCCAGCAGTTTAGGTGGCAGGGTCTACGTCCTGACTTTC
TRBV12-3/TRBV12-4	16	NA	many	TRBJ2-7	CASSLGGGGLTYEQYF	TGTGCCAGCAGTTTAGGGGGAGGGGGCCTCACCTACGAGCAGTACTTC
TRBV6-1	18	TRBD2	few	TRBJ2-2	CASNTRTSGGTRSGELFF	TGTGCCAGCAATACAAGGACTAGCGGGGGAACAAGGTCCGGGGAGCTGTTTTTT
TRBV29-1	12	NA	many	TRBJ2-7	CSVVTGATQQYF	TGCAGCGTTGTGACAGGTGCTACGCAGCAGTACTTC
TRBV5-1	13	NA	many	TRBJ2-3	CASWVTGEDTQYF	TGCGCCAGCTGGGTCACGGGAGAAGATACGCAGTATTTT
TRBV7-8	16	TRBD2	many	TRBJ2-7	CASSTGLAGGRGEQYF	TGTGCCAGCAGCACGGGACTAGCGGGAGGTCGGGGCGAGCAGTACTTC
TRBV6-2/TRBV6-3	16	TRBD1	NA	TRBJ2-3	CASNNGRNRGEDTQYF	TGTGCCAGCAACAACGGTCGGAACAGGGGAGAGGATACGCAGTATTTT
TRBV7-8	18	NA	NA	TRBJ2-4	CASSLGVRAPGAKNIQYF	TGTGCCAGCAGCTTGGGAGTCCGGGCGCCGGGGGCCAAAAACATTCAGTACTTC
TRBV5-1	14	TRBD2	few	TRBJ2-1	CASMTSGRAYEQFF	TGCGCCAGCATGACGAGCGGGAGGGCATATGAGCAGTTCTTC
TRBV5-1	15	NA	few	TRBJ2-5	CASSLVGIPQETQYF	TGCGCCAGCAGCTTGGTGGGGATCCCTCAAGAGACCCAGTACTTC
TRBV7-2	14	NA	many	TRBJ2-7	CASSTKGGEREQYF	TGTGCCAGCAGCACAAAGGGGGGGGAGCGCGAGCAGTACTTC
TRBV7-9	14	TRBD1	few	TRBJ2-2	CASSAGGNTGELFF	TGTGCCAGCAGCGCAGGGGGCAACACCGGGGAGCTGTTTTTT
TRBV5-1	15	NA	few	TRBJ2-5	CASSSHPGKPETQYF	TGCGCCAGCAGCTCGCATCCGGGCAAACCCGAGACCCAGTACTTC
TRBV12-3/TRBV12-4	14	TRBD1	many	TRBJ1-1	CASVQGRMNTEAFF	TGTGCCAGCGTACAGGGGAGAATGAACACTGAAGCTTTCTTT
TRBV10-1	14	TRBD2	NA	TRBJ2-5	CASSDGTSQETQYF	TGCGCCAGCAGTGACGGGACTAGTCAAGAGACCCAGTACTTC
TRBV12-3/TRBV12-4	16	TRBD2	few	TRBJ2-7	CASSYGIAGAINEQYF	TGTGCCAGCAGTTATGGAATAGCGGGAGCGATAAACGAGCAGTACTTC
TRBV12-5	16	NA	NA	TRBJ2-3	CAIRFSGLRGTDTQYF	TGTGCTATCAGATTCAGCGGGCTTCGTGGTACAGATACGCAGTATTTT
TRBV29-1	12	NA	few	TRBJ2-3	CSVALGTDTQYF	TGCAGCGTTGCCTTGGGGACAGATACGCAGTATTTT
TRBV6-5	14	NA	NA	TRBJ1-4	CASREVTTNEKLFF	TGTGCCAGTCGCGAGGTGACAACTAATGAAAAACTGTTTTTT
TRBV5-1	12	NA	many	TRBJ2-2	CASRGPTGELFF	TGCGCCAGCAGGGGGCCAACCGGGGAGCTGTTTTTT